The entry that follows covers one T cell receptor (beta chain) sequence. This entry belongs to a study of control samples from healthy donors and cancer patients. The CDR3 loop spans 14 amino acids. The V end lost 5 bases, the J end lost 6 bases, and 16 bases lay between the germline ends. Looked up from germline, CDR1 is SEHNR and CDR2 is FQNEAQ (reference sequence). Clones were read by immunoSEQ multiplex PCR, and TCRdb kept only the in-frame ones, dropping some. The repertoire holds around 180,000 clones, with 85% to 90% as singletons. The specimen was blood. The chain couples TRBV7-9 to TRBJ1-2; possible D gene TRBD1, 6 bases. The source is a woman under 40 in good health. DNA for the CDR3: TGTGCCAGCAGCCACCCGGGACACCCGAATGGCTACACCTTC. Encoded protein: CASSHPGHPNGYTF.